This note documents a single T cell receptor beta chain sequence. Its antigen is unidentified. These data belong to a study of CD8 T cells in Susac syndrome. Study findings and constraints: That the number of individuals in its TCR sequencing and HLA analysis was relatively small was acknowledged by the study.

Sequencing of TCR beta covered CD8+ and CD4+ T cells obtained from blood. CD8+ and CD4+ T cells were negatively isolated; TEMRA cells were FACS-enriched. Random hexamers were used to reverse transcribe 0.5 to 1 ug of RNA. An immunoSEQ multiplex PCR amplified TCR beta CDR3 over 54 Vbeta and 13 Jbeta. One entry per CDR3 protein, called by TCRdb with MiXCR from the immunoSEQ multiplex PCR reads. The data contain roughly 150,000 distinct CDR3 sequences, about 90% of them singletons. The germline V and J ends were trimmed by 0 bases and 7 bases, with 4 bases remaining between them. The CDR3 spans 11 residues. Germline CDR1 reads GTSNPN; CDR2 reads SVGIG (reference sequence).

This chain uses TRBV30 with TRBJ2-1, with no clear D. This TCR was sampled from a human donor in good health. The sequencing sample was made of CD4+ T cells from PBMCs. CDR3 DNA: TGTGCCTGGAGTGTAATTAATGAGCAGTTCTTC. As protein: CAWSVINEQFF.